Sequencing of this T cell receptor (beta chain) was carried out in a study of T cell responses to AZD1222 COVID-19 vaccine. Across the whole study: Analyses pooled second doses at about 4 or about 12 weeks. The study, taken as a whole, reports: Compared with day 0, the breadth and depth of the Spike-specific TCR repertoire rose significantly after two doses of AZD1222. Close to half of spike-specific TCRs reportedly recognize unmutated variant regions.

Method: immunoSEQ multiplex PCR; TCRdb's copy keeps in-frame clones and lacks some. The repertoire has 90,000 to 130,000 clones, over 75% of them found once; the top ten carry about 4.5%. This clone came up a few times. What it binds is not known. V shed 5 bases and J shed 5 bases, with 12 bases lying between them. Germline CDR1 reads SGHTA; CDR2 reads FQGNSA. This CDR3 contains 13 residues. This TCR derives from an adult in good health. Sequencing used peripheral blood, obtained on day 0 of AZD1222 vaccination. The V gene is TRBV7-2, the J gene TRBJ2-5; D remains unclear. The CDR3 protein is CASSPDLGETQYF. The CDR3 DNA reads as TGTGCCAGCAGCCCTGACCTGGGGGAGACCCAGTACTTC.